These 6 T cell receptor beta chains originate from one sample sequenced in a study of T cell changes during pregnancy in multiple sclerosis. Clones were read by immunoSEQ multiplex PCR, and TCRdb kept only the in-frame ones, dropping some. The table records tens of thousands of clones, almost 97% of them present only once. Specimen: CD8+ T cells from peripheral blood mononuclear cells, collected after pregnancy. These TCRs come from a female donor with multiple sclerosis, enrolled in a pregnancy study.

The chain carries TRBV28 and TRBJ2-3; 10 nucleotides agree with TRBD1. Germline CDR1 is MDHEN and CDR2 is SYDVKM. The CDR3 runs 15 residues. V shed 3 bases, J shed 3 bases, and the junction held 3 bases outside the gene matches. CDR3 nucleotide sequence: TGTGCCAGCAGTTTGGGGACAGGGGCGACAGATACGCAGTATTTT. It yields the protein CASSLGTGATDTQYF. The full variable domain, its missing parts supplied by reference TRBV28 and TRBJ2-3, is DVKVTQSSRYLVKRTGEKVFLECVQDMDHENMFWYRQDPGLGLRLIYFSYDVKMKEKGDIPEGYSVSREKKERFSLILESASTNQTSMYLCASSLGTGATDTQYFGPGTRLTVL.

The rearrangement links TRBV5-6 to TRBJ1-1; the match to TRBD1 covers 8 bases. Germline V gene sequence: CDR1 SGHDT, CDR2 YYEEEE. The CDR3 is made up of 16 amino acids. V was clipped by 4 bases and J by 1 base; unmatched bases: 9. CDR3 bases: TGTGCCAGCAGCCCGACAGGGGAGACTGAGAACACTGAAGCTTTCTTT. The encoded protein is CASSPTGETENTEAFF.

This chain links TRBV28 with TRBJ2-1; D may be TRBD1 (5 bases). CDR3 length: 15 residues. In germline, CDR1 is MDHEN, CDR2 SYDVKM. V lost 2 bases to trimming and J lost 2 bases, with 10 bases between them. The CDR3 reads CASSLGAATYNEQFF. CDR3 bases: TGTGCCAGCAGTTTAGGGGCAGCTACCTACAATGAGCAGTTCTTC.

J is TRBJ2-1 and V is TRBV13, with 10 bases fitting TRBD1. Trimming cost V 1 base and J 8 bases; bases outside gene matches: 5. CDR1 and CDR2 (germline): PRHDT, FYEKMQ (reference sequence). This CDR3 contains 15 residues. The CDR3 reads CASSLAGTGVHEQFF. The CDR3 nucleotides are TGTGCCAGCAGCTTAGCCGGGACAGGGGTTCATGAGCAGTTCTTC.

The chain is built from TRBV27 and TRBJ2-7; a possible D gene is TRBD1 (5 bases). V lost 5 bases, J lost 4 bases, and 21 bases lay in between. Germline V gene sequence: CDR1 MNHEY, CDR2 SMNVEV (reference sequence). The CDR3 loop spans 16 amino acids. The chain's CDR3 is CASSPTDSGFAYEQYF. CDR3 sequence (DNA): TGTGCCAGCAGTCCGACAGACAGTGGGTTCGCGTACGAGCAGTACTTC.

The chain recombines TRBV2 with TRBJ1-5; maybe TRBD1 (6 bases). V was clipped by 2 bases and J by 5 bases, with 22 bases between them. Per germline, CDR1 SNHLY and CDR2 FYNNEI. This CDR3 contains 18 residues. DNA for the CDR3: TGTGCCAGCAGTGAATCTTCCGGGACACATGATCCCGATCAGCCCCAGCATTTT. Translated: CASSESSGTHDPDQPQHF.